Listed below are T cell receptor beta chains from one sample, sequenced in a study of cytomegalovirus exposure and HLA in healthy donors. Clones were sequenced by immunoSEQ multiplex PCR, and TCRdb holds only the in-frame ones, with some missing. The sample lists around 170,000 clones; roughly 80% were seen once. Sequenced: PBMCs. These receptors originate from a man in his fifties in good health and CMV-seropositive. The CDR3 runs from the conserved cysteine through the conserved F or W. A D gene is named only where the DNA matches it firmly. Only part of the rows carry a size: once, few, many, or a class if the clone is expanded.

cdr3_length,v_call,clone_size,j_call,d_call,cdr3_aa,cdr3_nt
13,TRBV7-7,-,TRBJ2-2,-,CASSEGVTGELFF,TGTGCTAGCAGCGAAGGGGTGACCGGGGAGCTGTTTTTT
19,TRBV30,-,TRBJ1-3,TRBD1,CAWSSFRRDRGRTGNTIYF,TGTGCCTGGAGTAGTTTCCGCCGGGACAGGGGGCGCACTGGAAACACCATATATTTT
15,TRBV30,-,TRBJ1-2,TRBD1,CAWSGFRGRKDGYTF,TGTGCCTGGAGTGGATTCAGGGGGCGAAAGGATGGCTACACCTTC
15,TRBV9,-,TRBJ2-1,-,CASSPSAGSYNEQFF,TGTGCCAGCAGCCCCTCGGCGGGATCCTACAATGAGCAGTTCTTC
17,TRBV21-1,-,TRBJ1-5,-,CASSKDPGRWDRQPQHF,TGTGCCAGCAGCAAAGACCCGGGACGGTGGGACAGGCAGCCCCAGCATTTT
16,TRBV7-3,-,TRBJ1-1,-,CASSLTKAGALTEAFF,TGTGCCAGCAGCTTAACGAAGGCAGGGGCGTTGACTGAAGCTTTCTTT
17,TRBV18,-,TRBJ2-4,TRBD1,CASSPKDRGQAKNIQYF,TGTGCCAGCTCACCAAAAGACAGGGGGCAAGCCAAAAACATTCAGTACTTC
14,TRBV5-4,-,TRBJ1-5,-,CASSLFGGNQPQHF,TGTGCCAGCAGCTTGTTCGGGGGAAATCAGCCCCAGCATTTT
16,TRBV7-8,-,TRBJ2-5,-,CASSLVSGGGRETQYF,TGTGCCAGCAGCTTAGTGTCGGGGGGCGGGCGAGAGACCCAGTACTTC
15,TRBV28,-,TRBJ2-7,TRBD1,CASSKGGTGVYEQYF,TGTGCCAGCAGTAAAGGTGGGACAGGTGTCTACGAGCAGTACTTC
16,TRBV14,-,TRBJ2-2,-,CASSRPNLGVPGELFF,TGTGCCAGCAGCCGGCCGAACCTCGGAGTCCCCGGGGAGCTGTTTTTT
12,TRBV30,-,TRBJ2-7,-,CAWSVSAYEQYF,TGTGCCTGGAGTGTTTCGGCCTACGAGCAGTACTTC
14,TRBV5-8,-,TRBJ1-5,-,CASSLGRGSKPQHF,TGTGCCAGCAGCTTGGGCAGGGGATCTAAGCCCCAGCATTTT
14,TRBV28,-,TRBJ2-7,TRBD2,CASSGTSVHYEQYF,TGTGCCAGCAGTGGGACTAGCGTACACTACGAGCAGTACTTC
14,TRBV5-1,-,TRBJ1-1,-,CASSLGAFNTEAFF,TGCGCCAGCAGCTTGGGGGCCTTCAACACTGAAGCTTTCTTT
16,TRBV30,-,TRBJ2-7,-,CAWRGGGGTKDYEQYF,TGTGCCTGGAGGGGAGGGGGAGGTACTAAGGACTACGAGCAGTACTTC
15,TRBV7-2,-,TRBJ2-7,-,CASRIKSLLVHEQYF,TGTGCCAGCAGGATCAAATCTTTACTAGTTCACGAGCAGTACTTC
15,TRBV4-2,-,TRBJ2-7,TRBD2,CASSQASSGIYEQYF,TGTGCCAGCAGCCAAGCGAGCAGCGGGATCTACGAGCAGTACTTC
15,TRBV6-1,-,TRBJ1-5,-,CASTPGSGGNQPQHF,TGTGCCAGCACTCCGGGGTCTGGGGGCAATCAGCCCCAGCATTTT
14,TRBV6-5,-,TRBJ1-1,-,CASSPQQGSTEAFF,TGTGCCAGCAGCCCGCAACAGGGTAGCACTGAAGCTTTCTTT
15,TRBV6-5,-,TRBJ2-3,TRBD2,CASSYRGLAGGTQYF,TGTGCCAGCAGTTACAGGGGACTAGCGGGGGGTACGCAGTATTTT
14,TRBV2,-,TRBJ1-4,-,CASSEVGGVEKLFF,TGTGCCAGCAGTGAGGTCGGAGGGGTCGAAAAACTGTTTTTT
16,TRBV15,-,TRBJ2-1,-,CATSRGLGENYNEQFF,TGTGCCACCAGCAGAGGTCTAGGCGAGAACTACAATGAGCAGTTCTTC
18,TRBV27,-,TRBJ2-7,TRBD2,CASSSYHIVGLVNYEQYF,TGTGCCAGCAGTTCCTATCATATTGTAGGACTAGTAAACTACGAGCAGTACTTC
15,TRBV6-6,few,TRBJ2-7,-,CASSYSGSSSYEQYF,TGTGCCAGCAGTTACTCCGGTAGCAGCTCCTACGAGCAGTACTTC